The 13 T cell receptor beta chains given below trace back to one sample, sequenced in a study of shared clonotypes between healthy human individuals. Terminally differentiated effector memory CD45RA+ cells were left out of the naive CD8 fraction, which was CD45RO-negative and positively selected for CCR7. This table comes from immunoSEQ multiplex PCR, and its TCRdb copy is limited to in-frame clones, with some not included. Among about 2,100,000 clones listed, more than 85% were seen once. What was sequenced was naive CD8+ T cells from PBMCs. The receptor source for this set is a man in his late teens or twenties in good health. Some clones in this sample may be carry-over from other donors' samples.

The chain links TRBV27 to TRBJ2-7; 8 bases are a match to TRBD2. The germline CDR1 and CDR2 sequences are MNHEY and SMNVEV (reference sequence). V was clipped by 5 bases and J by 0 bases; unmatched bases: 6. The CDR3 runs to 15 residues. In nucleotides, the CDR3 is TGTGCCAGCAGTCTACTAGCGGCCTTCTCCTACGAGCAGTACTTC. It codes for CASSLLAAFSYEQYF.

The J gene is TRBJ2-7, the V gene TRBV10-2; the D gene could be TRBD1 or TRBD2 (5 bases each). This CDR3 contains 15 residues. V dropped 3 bases and J dropped 3 bases, with 15 bases sitting between them. The germline CDR1 and CDR2 sequences are WSHSY and SAAADI. The CDR3, as DNA: TGCGCCAGCAGTGATCGGGGCAGGCAGCTCTACGAGCAGTACTTC. Encoded protein: CASSDRGRQLYEQYF.

The table lists this clone with a count of one. The chain links TRBV28 to TRBJ1-5; D is undetermined. Per the germline V gene, CDR1 is MDHEN and CDR2 is SYDVKM. CDR3 size: 15 residues. V gave up 11 bases and J gave up 0 bases, with 17 bases separating them. CDR3 nucleotides: TGTGCCTGGCCAGAGAGTGTGTATAGCAATCAGCCCCAGCATTTT. Its protein product is CAWPESVYSNQPQHF.

This chain links TRBV11-2 with TRBJ2-1, with TRBD1 as a possible D gene (6 bases). V shed 6 bases and J shed 10 bases, with 10 bases lying between them. The CDR3 runs 11 residues. Germline V gives CDR1 SGHAT, CDR2 FQNNGV. CDR3 DNA: TGTGCCAGCAGATTCGGACAGGAGCAGTTCTTC. Translation: CASRFGQEQFF.

The chain couples TRBV12-5 to TRBJ2-5; tentative D call: TRBD2 (5 bases). The CDR3 is made up of 15 amino acids. Germline V gives CDR1 LGHNT, CDR2 FRNRAP. V was shortened by 2 bases and J by 4 bases, with 14 bases between the two germline ends. The CDR3 DNA reads as TGTGCTAGTGGTTTGACTACTAGAATGGGAGAGACCCAGTACTTC. It is translated as CASGLTTRMGETQYF.

This chain uses TRBV5-4 with TRBJ2-3; D possibly matches TRBD1 or TRBD2 (5 bases each). With 5 bases removed from V and 0 bases from J, the gap between germline ends came to 13 bases. The CDR3 spans 15 residues. Germline CDR1 reads SGHNT; CDR2 reads YYREEE (reference sequence). The CDR3 here is CASSRGELSTDTQYF. The DNA of the CDR3 is TGTGCCAGCAGTAGAGGGGAATTAAGCACAGATACGCAGTATTTT.

V gene TRBV2 combines with J gene TRBJ2-2; 14 bases fit TRBD2. Per the germline V gene, CDR1 is SNHLY and CDR2 is FYNNEI. The CDR3 loop spans 15 amino acids. With V trimmed by 10 bases and J by 7 bases, 8 bases remained unmatched. The CDR3 DNA reads TGTGCCACCCTATGGGGACTAGCGGGAGACGGGGAGCTGTTTTTT. Translated, it gives CATLWGLAGDGELFF.

V gene TRBV7-9 combines with J gene TRBJ1-2; possible D gene TRBD1, 5 bases. Germline V gene sequence: CDR1 SEHNR, CDR2 FQNEAQ (reference sequence). CDR3 length equals 18 residues. Between the trimmed V and J ends, which lost 2 bases and 2 bases, there was a span of 21 bases. The CDR3: CASSLPWTNRAGNYGYTF. The CDR3 DNA sequence: TGTGCCAGCAGCTTACCCTGGACAAACCGCGCCGGGAACTATGGCTACACCTTC.

A remark on this clone: This may come from a read error, since a much larger clone is one base off. V usage is TRBV13 and J usage is TRBJ2-1; D not certain. Trimming pared 2 bases from V and 9 bases from J, leaving 2 bases between. The CDR3 is 10 residues long. Germline CDR1 and CDR2: PRHDT and FYEKMQ (reference sequence). CDR3: CASSLTEQFF. DNA for the CDR3: TGTGCCAGCAGCTTAACTGAGCAGTTCTTC.

The sample holds one count of this clone. The chain employs TRBV19 and TRBJ1-5; no clear D gene. The V gene lost 2 bases and the J gene lost 2 bases, with 10 bases spanning the gap. This CDR3 spans 15 amino acids. Germline V lookup: CDR1 LNHDA, CDR2 SQIVND (reference sequence). The CDR3 DNA is TGTGCCAGTAGTATAACGCCAGAAGGCAATCAGCCCCAGCATTTT. This translates into CASSITPEGNQPQHF.

The genes are TRBV10-3 and TRBJ1-1, with 7 bases identical to TRBD1. The CDR3 extends over 14 amino acids. The V gene's germline CDR1 is ENHRY and CDR2 SYGVKD. V was clipped by 4 bases and J by 3 bases; unmatched bases: 5. This CDR3 is CAISGTGGHTEAFF. The CDR3, as DNA: TGTGCCATCAGTGGGACAGGAGGCCACACTGAAGCTTTCTTT.

CDR3 amino acids: CASSPNHGGIYNEQFF. The CDR3 DNA follows: TGTGCCAGCAGCCCTAACCACGGGGGAATCTACAATGAGCAGTTCTTC. The chain combines TRBV7-3 with TRBJ2-1; TRBD2 is a possible D gene (6 bases). CDR3 length equals 16 residues. Deletions cut 5 bases from V and 3 bases from J, with 17 bases between. The germline CDR1 and CDR2 sequences are SGHTA and FQGTGA.

The J gene is TRBJ2-1, the V gene TRBV19; possibly TRBD2 for D (6 bases). The V end was cut by 3 bases, the J end by 1 base, with 10 bases between. The germline V gene has CDR1 LNHDA and CDR2 SQIVND (reference sequence). This CDR3 is 15 amino acids long. CDR3 sequence: CASSILAESYNEQFF. In DNA form, the CDR3 reads TGTGCCAGTAGTATCTTAGCGGAGTCCTACAATGAGCAGTTCTTC.